This T cell receptor (beta chain) came from a study of cytomegalovirus exposure and HLA in healthy donors. This CDR3 region has 16 residues. Per the germline V gene, CDR1 is MGHRA and CDR2 is YSYEKL. After removal of 4 bases from V and 7 bases from J, the junction contained 12 bases not matched to a gene. PCR primers comprised 60 Vbeta and 13 Jbeta primers. Authors' methods: An analysis performed later counted 60 million to 90 million unique TCR beta chains (around 9.9 million of them shared). Profiling relied on immunoSEQ multiplex PCR, and the TCRdb table lists in-frame clones only, not all of them. That table furnishes V, J and clone size, whereas the DNA furnished D and trimming. The sample holds 130,000 or so clones, just under 75% seen once.

This chain links TRBV4-1 with TRBJ1-2; 10 bases agree with TRBD1. The material sequenced was PBMCs. The TCR was taken from a man aged 40-49 years in good health and CMV-seropositive. The DNA of the CDR3 is TGCGCCAGCAGCCCCTTGGGACAGGGGAGGGGTTCTGGCTACACCTTC. It is translated as CASSPLGQGRGSGYTF.